Listed below are T cell receptor beta chains from one sample, sequenced in a study of blood T cell repertoires in COVID-19. Assay used: immunoSEQ multiplex PCR; TCRdb lists only in-frame clones, some missing. The sample contains about 100,000 clones, about 86% of which appear only once. The specimen was PBMCs or T cells enriched from blood (not recorded which). Receptor source: a woman aged 45-65 years who had recovered from COVID-19. Both conserved end residues are part of each CDR3. The order of the fields is V gene, J gene, D gene, CDR3 protein. A D gene is named only where the DNA matches it firmly.

TRBV10-3	TRBJ2-3	TRBD1	CAISKQGYDTDTQYF
TRBV29-1	TRBJ2-6	.	CSVDPGSGANVLTF
TRBV5-1	TRBJ2-3	.	CASSGPDRGGGTDTQYF
TRBV5-8	TRBJ2-7	.	CASSPYRGGGDEQYF
TRBV5-1	TRBJ2-7	TRBD1	CASSWTGGSYEQYF
TRBV29-1	TRBJ1-5	TRBD1	CSVGGQGDQPQHF
TRBV19	TRBJ1-2	.	CASSAQGILYGYTF
TRBV7-8	TRBJ1-4	.	CASSLELGERAKLFF
TRBV19	TRBJ2-1	.	CASSSSGSSYNEQFF
TRBV19	TRBJ2-3	.	CASSIGFRGLADTQYF
TRBV5-4	TRBJ2-7	.	CASSRAGTAEQYF
TRBV7-9	TRBJ1-5	.	CASSSTQGINQPQHF
TRBV6-5	TRBJ1-4	.	CASKVPLEDEKLFF
TRBV5-1	TRBJ1-1	.	CASSSQSGDTEAFF
TRBV5-1	TRBJ1-2	TRBD1	CASSHGDSANYGYTF
TRBV6-2/TRBV6-3	TRBJ2-7	.	CASSSVVEQYF
TRBV6-5	TRBJ1-5	.	CASSQAGYSNQPQHF
TRBV18	TRBJ1-2	.	CASSPLADTNYGYTF
TRBV18	TRBJ1-2	TRBD1	CASSRGQPPNYGYTF
TRBV5-4	TRBJ2-3	TRBD2	CASSKTSGRTDTQYF
TRBV19	TRBJ2-5	.	CACGGLETQYF
TRBV11-3	TRBJ2-3	.	CASSLDGGDTQYF
TRBV6-1	TRBJ2-2	.	CASSERGSERNTGELFF
TRBV3-1/TRBV3-2	TRBJ2-6	TRBD2	CASSQDIAGGPLYGANVLTF
TRBV4-1	TRBJ1-1	TRBD1	CASSQRQGNTEAFF
TRBV9	TRBJ2-5	TRBD2	CASSVSGLAEETQYF
TRBV6-5	TRBJ1-3	TRBD1	CASSYWDRGNTIYF
TRBV27	TRBJ2-7	.	CASSLGHTYEQYF
TRBV2	TRBJ2-3	TRBD2	CASWGLAGVDTQYF
TRBV10-2	TRBJ2-3	.	CASRDSGERTDTQYF
TRBV28	TRBJ1-6	.	CASSPTVGGSPLHF
TRBV6-1	TRBJ1-2	.	CASSETSTNYGYTF
TRBV15	TRBJ1-6	.	CATSRVTGPNSPLHF
TRBV7-3	TRBJ2-1	.	CASSPPGGNEQFF
TRBV15	TRBJ2-1	TRBD2	CATSRALAGGSDEQFF
TRBV6-5	TRBJ1-2	TRBD1	CASSPGQGIIGYTF
TRBV7-9	TRBJ1-1	.	CASSASTGRGTEAFF
TRBV3-1/TRBV3-2	TRBJ1-3	.	CASSQGQPGTSGNTIYF
TRBV7-9	TRBJ2-5	.	CASSQVLLLRQGKETQYF
TRBV30	TRBJ1-2	.	CASSRSYGYTF
TRBV3-1/TRBV3-2	TRBJ2-1	TRBD2	CASSLSGRAFYNEQFF
TRBV10-2	TRBJ2-7	.	CASSELTVEQYF
TRBV24-1	TRBJ2-1	.	CATSDHPTTNEQFF
TRBV19	TRBJ2-3	TRBD2	CASSIGGGADTQYF
TRBV5-8	TRBJ2-1	TRBD1	CASSARDRGLNEQFF
TRBV5-5	TRBJ1-2	.	CASSLTGPYGYTF
TRBV5-1	TRBJ1-2	.	CASSLSPGDYGYTF
TRBV24-1	TRBJ1-2	TRBD1	CATSASTGFGSGYTF
TRBV3-1/TRBV3-2	TRBJ2-2	TRBD1	CASSHILGGWTGTNTGELFF
TRBV6-4	TRBJ2-7	TRBD1	CASRTSTPRGQAERYEQYF
TRBV7-3	TRBJ2-3	TRBD2	CASSTTGTSGTTQYF
TRBV6-5	TRBJ2-7	.	CASHKRGGVSYEQYF
TRBV3-1/TRBV3-2	TRBJ1-2	.	CASSSRTERWSF
TRBV27	TRBJ1-2	.	CASSLTAAPYGYTF
TRBV3-1/TRBV3-2	TRBJ1-1	.	CASSQAGVSTEAFF